This is a list of T cell receptor beta chains from one sample in a study of blood T cell repertoires in COVID-19. TCRdb keeps only in-frame clones here, not all; method: immunoSEQ multiplex PCR. The table shows about 82,000 clones, with 80% to 90% occurring only once. Sequenced sample: peripheral blood. These TCRs come from a woman aged 60 to 75 with acute or convalescent COVID-19. The CDR3 runs from the conserved cysteine through the conserved F or W. A D gene is named only where the DNA matches it firmly. Clone size, where shown, is once, few, many, or a class for clones that have expanded.

clone size,D gene,J gene,V gene,CDR3 DNA,CDR3 protein
-,TRBD1,TRBJ2-7,TRBV5-4,TGTGCCAGCAGCACCGGGACAGGACTTTCCTACGAGCAGTACTTC,CASSTGTGLSYEQYF
few,-,TRBJ2-3,TRBV4-1,TGCGCCAGCAGCCTAACGCCCGGGGGGCGAGATACGCAGTATTTT,CASSLTPGGRDTQYF
-,-,TRBJ1-1,TRBV6-6,TGTGCCAGCAGTTACTCGCAGGGAACAAACACTGAAGCTTTCTTT,CASSYSQGTNTEAFF
-,-,TRBJ2-5,TRBV2,TGTGCCAGCAGTGGTACAGGACAAGAGACCCAGTACTTC,CASSGTGQETQYF
-,-,TRBJ2-1,TRBV25-1,TGTGCCAGCAGTGAAGTGGGCCTCCGGTACAATGAGCAGTTCTTC,CASSEVGLRYNEQFF
-,TRBD1,TRBJ1-1,TRBV5-1,TGCGCCAGCAGCTTGATTGGAGGACAGGGAAACACTGAAGCTTTCTTT,CASSLIGGQGNTEAFF
-,TRBD1,TRBJ1-3,TRBV7-2,TGTGCCAGCAGCACCTCAGGGGCCGGACAGGCCCTGGGAAACACCATATATTTT,CASSTSGAGQALGNTIYF
-,-,TRBJ2-1,TRBV7-8,TGTGCCAGCAGCTCCTATCTAGCAAGCTCCTACAATGAGCAGTTCTTC,CASSSYLASSYNEQFF
-,-,TRBJ1-2,TRBV4-2,TGTGCCAGCAGCCAAACTAGCCAGGGAACGGGTGGCTACACCTTC,CASSQTSQGTGGYTF
-,TRBD2,TRBJ2-7,TRBV14,TGTGCCAGCAGCCGTAGAGCTGGACTAGCGGTTGGCGAGCAGTACTTC,CASSRRAGLAVGEQYF
-,TRBD1,TRBJ1-5,TRBV7-9,TGTGCCAGCAGCTGGACAGGGAGCAATCAGCCCCAGCATTTT,CASSWTGSNQPQHF
-,-,TRBJ1-2,TRBV29-1,TGCAGCGCCTTTTGGGGGGGAAAGGGGATTAACTATGGCTACACCTTC,CSAFWGGKGINYGYTF
once,-,TRBJ2-1,TRBV4-1,TGCGCCCGTTGGTGGCAGGGTTTATGGGAGCAGTTCTTC,CARWWQGLWEQFF
-,-,TRBJ1-1,TRBV19,TGTGCCAGTAAGAGCATTGGGAACACTGAAGCTTTCTTT,CASKSIGNTEAFF
-,-,TRBJ1-6,TRBV6-6,TGTGCCAGCATCCCCCCGGGACTGAATAATTCACCCCTCCACTTT,CASIPPGLNNSPLHF
-,TRBD2,TRBJ2-1,TRBV9,TGTGCCAGCAGCGTAGATAGCGGGGGTTACAATGAGCAGTTCTTC,CASSVDSGGYNEQFF
-,-,TRBJ2-7,TRBV5-1,TGCGCCAGCAGCTCCCTTAGTTCCTACGAGCAGTACTTC,CASSSLSSYEQYF
few,-,TRBJ2-5,TRBV12-3/TRBV12-4,TGTGCCAGCAGTGCTCTACGTGAGACCCAGTACTTC,CASSALRETQYF
-,-,TRBJ2-7,TRBV25-1,TGTGCCAGCAGTGAAAACTTGGAGCAGTACTTC,CASSENLEQYF
-,-,TRBJ2-3,TRBV5-1,TGCGCCAGCAGCTTGGGACAGGTCACAGATACGCAGTATTTT,CASSLGQVTDTQYF
-,-,TRBJ1-2,TRBV5-8,TGTGCCAGCAGCTTGGGAGTTGATTACTATGGCTACACCTTC,CASSLGVDYYGYTF
-,TRBD2,TRBJ2-1,TRBV30,TGTGCCTGGAGTGTAGCGGGGGGGTTGTACAATGAGCAGTTCTTC,CAWSVAGGLYNEQFF
once,-,TRBJ1-2,TRBV28,TGTGCCAGCAGTTGGGAGGGAGATGGCTACACCTTC,CASSWEGDGYTF
-,TRBD2,TRBJ2-3,TRBV4-3,TGCGCCAGCAGCCGGGCACTAGCGGGGGGGACAGATACGCAGTATTTT,CASSRALAGGTDTQYF
-,-,TRBJ2-2,TRBV6-5,TGTGCCAGCAGTCCCTCCGTAGGGGGATCTGGGGAGCTGTTTTTT,CASSPSVGGSGELFF
-,-,TRBJ2-4,TRBV5-4,TGTGCCAGCAGCTTGGAGTCGGGTGCCAAAAACATTCAGTACTTC,CASSLESGAKNIQYF
once,-,TRBJ1-5,TRBV6-4,TGTGCCAGCAGTGAAACATATAGCAATCAGCCCCAGCATTTT,CASSETYSNQPQHF
once,-,TRBJ2-2,TRBV19,TGTGCCAGTAGTATCTGGCCAGGGGACACCGGGGAGCTGTTTTTT,CASSIWPGDTGELFF
-,-,TRBJ2-7,TRBV3-1/TRBV3-2,TGTGCCAGCAGCTTGACTGCCACCTACGAGCAGTACTTC,CASSLTATYEQYF
few,-,TRBJ1-5,TRBV6-5,TGTGCCAGCAGTCGAGGCAATCAGCCCCAGCATTTT,CASSRGNQPQHF
-,TRBD1,TRBJ1-4,TRBV6-2/TRBV6-3,TGTGCCAGCAGTTCTTACGGGACAGCCAATGAAAAACTGTTTTTT,CASSSYGTANEKLFF
-,TRBD2,TRBJ2-1,TRBV28,TGTGCCAGCAGTCGACTAGCGGGAGGGCCCTCCTATGAGCAGTTCTTC,CASSRLAGGPSYEQFF
-,-,TRBJ2-7,TRBV7-8,TGTGCCAGCAGCTTCTTACACGGGGAGCAGTACTTC,CASSFLHGEQYF
-,-,TRBJ2-5,TRBV11-3,TGTGCCAGCGGCCTCGGAGAGCCCGGCGAACGGGAGACCCAGTACTTC,CASGLGEPGERETQYF
-,-,TRBJ2-7,TRBV5-1,TGCGCCAGCAGCTTGGTCGGGCAGGGATCAAACGAGCAGTACTTC,CASSLVGQGSNEQYF
-,-,TRBJ2-5,TRBV24-1,TGTGCCACCAGTGACCCTGACAGGTTTCAAGAGACCCAGTACTTC,CATSDPDRFQETQYF
-,-,TRBJ1-1,TRBV5-1,TGCGCCAGCAGCTTGGAAGGGGCCACTGAAGCTTTCTTT,CASSLEGATEAFF
-,-,TRBJ2-2,TRBV6-2/TRBV6-3,TGTGCCAGCAGTTACGACGCCCGGAGGGGAAACACCGGGGAGCTGTTTTTT,CASSYDARRGNTGELFF
once,-,TRBJ1-1,TRBV12-3/TRBV12-4,TGTGCCAGCAGTTTGAGGGAAGACACTGAAGCTTTCTTT,CASSLREDTEAFF
once,-,TRBJ1-1,TRBV9,TGTGCCAGCAGCGTTTTGTCAGAAGTCATGAACACTGAAGCTTTCTTT,CASSVLSEVMNTEAFF
-,-,TRBJ1-1,TRBV19,TGTGCCAGTAGTACCCGACGCGGAGCGGCCACTGAAGCTTTCTTT,CASSTRRGAATEAFF
-,-,TRBJ1-5,TRBV12-3/TRBV12-4,TGTGCCAGCAGCTTGCGGAATCAGCCCCAGCATTTT,CASSLRNQPQHF
-,-,TRBJ1-1,TRBV5-1,TGCGCCAGCAGCTTGGCCGGGGGGACACTTCGGAACACTGAAGCTTTCTTT,CASSLAGGTLRNTEAFF
-,-,TRBJ2-2,TRBV11-3,TGTGCCAGCAGCTTGAGCCCCGCTAACGGGGAGCTGTTTTTT,CASSLSPANGELFF
few,TRBD1,TRBJ2-1,TRBV9,TGTGCCAGCAGCCCAGGAGGGGGGACAGGGACCTACAATGAGCAGTTCTTC,CASSPGGGTGTYNEQFF
-,-,TRBJ1-1,TRBV14,TGTGCCAGCAGCCAACGGGTGGTAACTGAAGCTTTCTTT,CASSQRVVTEAFF
-,-,TRBJ1-3,TRBV3-1/TRBV3-2,TGTGCCAGCAGCCAAGAAGCCCCCCGCGGGGGGCTAGGAAACACCATATATTTT,CASSQEAPRGGLGNTIYF
-,TRBD2,TRBJ2-7,TRBV5-6,TGTGCCAGCAGCCCGGGACTAGCCTACGAGCAGTACTTC,CASSPGLAYEQYF
once,-,TRBJ1-3,TRBV13,TGTGCCAGCAGCGAACCGAGGGACACCATATATTTT,CASSEPRDTIYF
-,-,TRBJ2-2,TRBV24-1,TGTGCCACCACTGAAGCGGGTAACACCGGGGAGCTGTTTTTT,CATTEAGNTGELFF
-,-,TRBJ2-7,TRBV3-1/TRBV3-2,TGTGCCAGCAGCCCTCGTCAGTACGAGCAGTACTTC,CASSPRQYEQYF
-,-,TRBJ1-6,TRBV3-1/TRBV3-2,TGTGCCAGCAGCCAGGCGGATTCACCCCTCCACTTT,CASSQADSPLHF
-,-,TRBJ1-2,TRBV27,TGTGCCAGCAGTTTTACAGGGCCCTATGGCTACACCTTC,CASSFTGPYGYTF
-,-,TRBJ2-5,TRBV12-3/TRBV12-4,TGTGCCAGCAGCCCTGGAGGGGAGACCCAGTACTTC,CASSPGGETQYF